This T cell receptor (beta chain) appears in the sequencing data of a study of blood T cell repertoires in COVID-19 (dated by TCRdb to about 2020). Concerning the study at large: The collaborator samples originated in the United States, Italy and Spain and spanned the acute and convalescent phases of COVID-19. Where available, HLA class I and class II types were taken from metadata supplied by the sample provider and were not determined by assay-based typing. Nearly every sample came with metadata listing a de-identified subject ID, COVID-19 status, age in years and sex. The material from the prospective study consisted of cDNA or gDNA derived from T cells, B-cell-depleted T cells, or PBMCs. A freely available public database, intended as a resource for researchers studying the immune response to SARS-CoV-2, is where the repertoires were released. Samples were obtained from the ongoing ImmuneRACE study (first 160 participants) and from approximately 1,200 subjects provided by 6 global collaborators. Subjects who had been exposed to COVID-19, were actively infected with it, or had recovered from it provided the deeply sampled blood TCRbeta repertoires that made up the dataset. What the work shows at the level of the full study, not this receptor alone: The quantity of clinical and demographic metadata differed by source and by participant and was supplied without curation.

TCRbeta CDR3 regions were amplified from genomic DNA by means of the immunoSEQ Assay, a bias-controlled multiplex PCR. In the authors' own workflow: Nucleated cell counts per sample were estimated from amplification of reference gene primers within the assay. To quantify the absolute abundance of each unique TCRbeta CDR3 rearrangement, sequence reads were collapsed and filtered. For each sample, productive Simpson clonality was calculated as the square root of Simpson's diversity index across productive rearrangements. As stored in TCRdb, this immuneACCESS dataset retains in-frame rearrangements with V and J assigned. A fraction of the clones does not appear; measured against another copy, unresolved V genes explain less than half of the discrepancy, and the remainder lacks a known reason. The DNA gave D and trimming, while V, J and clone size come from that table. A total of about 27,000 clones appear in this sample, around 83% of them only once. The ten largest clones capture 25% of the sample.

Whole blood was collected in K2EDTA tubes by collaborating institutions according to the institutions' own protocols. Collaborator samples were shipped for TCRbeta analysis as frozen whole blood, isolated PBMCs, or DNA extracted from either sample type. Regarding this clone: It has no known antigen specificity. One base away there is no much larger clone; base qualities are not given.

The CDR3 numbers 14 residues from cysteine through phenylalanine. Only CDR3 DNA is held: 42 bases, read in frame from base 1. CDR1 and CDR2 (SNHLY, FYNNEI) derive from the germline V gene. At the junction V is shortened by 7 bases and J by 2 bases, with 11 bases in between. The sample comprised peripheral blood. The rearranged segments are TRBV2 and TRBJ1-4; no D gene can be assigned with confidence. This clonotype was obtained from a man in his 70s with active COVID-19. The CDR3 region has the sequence CASNPHSTNEKLFF. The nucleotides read TGTGCCAGCAATCCCCACTCTACTAATGAAAAACTGTTTTTT.